This T cell receptor (beta chain) comes out of a study of blood T cell repertoires in COVID-19. Assay: immunoSEQ multiplex PCR; the TCRdb copy retains only in-frame clones and omits some. The sample includes over 50,000 clones, 72% seen only once; the top ten take more than 4.5%. This CDR3 comprises 15 residues. Deletions cut 0 bases from V and 1 base from J, with 7 bases between. Germline V CDR1 and CDR2: LNHNV, YYDKDF (reference sequence). This clonotype was sampled from a woman between 65 and 79 years old with COVID-19, enrolled during active disease. The chain is built from TRBV15 and TRBJ1-3; D remains unclear. Source material: peripheral blood. The CDR3 DNA reads as TGTGCCACCAGCAGAGAATTCCGTTCTGGAAACACCATATATTTT. Protein sequence: CATSREFRSGNTIYF.